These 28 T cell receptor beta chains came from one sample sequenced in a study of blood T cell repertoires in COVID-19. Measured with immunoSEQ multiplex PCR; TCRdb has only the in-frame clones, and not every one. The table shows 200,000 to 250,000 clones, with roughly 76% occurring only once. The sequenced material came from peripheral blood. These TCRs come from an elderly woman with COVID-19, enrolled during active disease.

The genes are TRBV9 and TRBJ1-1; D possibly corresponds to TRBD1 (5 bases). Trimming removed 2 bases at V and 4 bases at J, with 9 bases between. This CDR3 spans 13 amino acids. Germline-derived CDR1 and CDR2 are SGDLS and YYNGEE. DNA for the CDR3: TGTGCCAGCAGCGTGGATCAGGGCACTGAAGCTTTCTTT. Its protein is CASSVDQGTEAFF. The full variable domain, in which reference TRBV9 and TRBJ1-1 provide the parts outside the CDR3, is DSGVTQTPKHLITATGQRVTLRCSPRSGDLSVYWYQQSLDQGLQFLIQYYNGEERAKGNILERFSAQQFPDLHSELNLSSLELGDSALYFCASSVDQGTEAFFGQGTRLTVV.

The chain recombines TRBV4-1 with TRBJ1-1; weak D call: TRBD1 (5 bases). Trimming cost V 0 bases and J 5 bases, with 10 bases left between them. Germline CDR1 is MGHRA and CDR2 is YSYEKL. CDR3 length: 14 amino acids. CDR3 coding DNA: TGCGCCAGCAGCCAAGATACCAGGGCTACTGAAGCTTTCTTT. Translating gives CASSQDTRATEAFF.

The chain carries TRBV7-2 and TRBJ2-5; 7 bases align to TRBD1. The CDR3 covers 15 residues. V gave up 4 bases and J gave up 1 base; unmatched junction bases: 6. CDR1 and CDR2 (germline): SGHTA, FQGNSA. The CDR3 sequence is CASSSSTGAQETQYF. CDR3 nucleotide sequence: TGTGCCAGCAGCTCTAGTACAGGGGCCCAAGAGACCCAGTACTTC.

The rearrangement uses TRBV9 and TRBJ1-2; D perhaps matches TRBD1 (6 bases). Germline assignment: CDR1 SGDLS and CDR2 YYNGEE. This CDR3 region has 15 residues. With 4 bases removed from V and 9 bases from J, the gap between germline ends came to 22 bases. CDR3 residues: CASSPNHYRVTRYTF. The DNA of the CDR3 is TGTGCCAGCAGCCCAAACCATTACAGGGTTACCCGCTACACCTTC.

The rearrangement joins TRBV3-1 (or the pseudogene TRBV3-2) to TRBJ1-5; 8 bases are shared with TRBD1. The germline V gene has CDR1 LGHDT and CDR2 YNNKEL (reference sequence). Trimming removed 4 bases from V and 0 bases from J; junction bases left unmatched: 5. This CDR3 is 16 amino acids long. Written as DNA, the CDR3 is TGTGCCAGCAGCCGGGGGACAGGAAATAGCAATCAGCCCCAGCATTTT. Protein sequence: CASSRGTGNSNQPQHF.

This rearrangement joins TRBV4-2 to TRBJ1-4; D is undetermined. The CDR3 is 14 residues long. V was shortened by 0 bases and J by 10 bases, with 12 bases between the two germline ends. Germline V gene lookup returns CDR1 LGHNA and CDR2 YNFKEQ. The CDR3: CASSQDLERGKLFF. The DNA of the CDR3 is TGTGCCAGCAGCCAAGATCTCGAGCGAGGAAAACTGTTTTTT.

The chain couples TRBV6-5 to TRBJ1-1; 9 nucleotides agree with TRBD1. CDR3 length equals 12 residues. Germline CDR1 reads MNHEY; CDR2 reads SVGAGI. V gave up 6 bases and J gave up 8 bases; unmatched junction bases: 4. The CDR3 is CASRDRGAEAFF. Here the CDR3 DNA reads TGTGCCAGCAGGGACAGGGGTGCGGAAGCTTTCTTT.

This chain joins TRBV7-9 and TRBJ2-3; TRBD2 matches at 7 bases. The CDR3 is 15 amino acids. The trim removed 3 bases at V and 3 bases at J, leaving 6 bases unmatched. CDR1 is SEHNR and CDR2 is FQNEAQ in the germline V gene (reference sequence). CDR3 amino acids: CASSFQREETDTQYF. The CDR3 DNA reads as TGTGCCAGCAGCTTCCAGCGGGAAGAGACAGATACGCAGTATTTT.

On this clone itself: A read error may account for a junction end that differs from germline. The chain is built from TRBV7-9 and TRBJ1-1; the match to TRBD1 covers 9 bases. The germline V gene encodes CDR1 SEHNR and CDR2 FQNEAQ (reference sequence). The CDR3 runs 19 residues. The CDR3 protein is CASSQSTVRRGDRAREDFF. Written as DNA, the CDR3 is TGTGCCAGCAGCCAGTCGACGGTGAGGCGGGGGGACAGGGCCCGAGAAGATTTCTTT.

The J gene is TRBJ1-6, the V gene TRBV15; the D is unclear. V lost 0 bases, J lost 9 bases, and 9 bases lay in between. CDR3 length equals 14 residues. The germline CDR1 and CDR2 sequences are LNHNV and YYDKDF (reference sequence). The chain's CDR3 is CATSRDPGSSPLHF. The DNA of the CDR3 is TGTGCCACCAGCAGAGATCCAGGAAGTTCACCCCTCCACTTT.

CDR3 DNA sequence: TGTGCCAGCAGCTGGGGAGGGGAAGGCTACACCTTC. This encodes CASSWGGEGYTF. The chain combines TRBV11-2 with TRBJ1-2; a weak D match, TRBD1 (5 bases). The germline V and J ends were trimmed by 4 bases and 8 bases, with 11 bases remaining between them. From germline, CDR1 is SGHAT and CDR2 FQNNGV. There are 12 residues in the CDR3. Using reference TRBV11-2 and TRBJ1-2 for the parts outside the CDR3, the full variable domain is EAGVAQSPRYKIIEKRQSVAFWCNPISGHATLYWYQQILGQGPKLLIQFQNNGVVDDSQLPKDRFSAERLKGVDSTLKIQPAKLEDSAVYLCASSWGGEGYTFGSGTRLTVV.

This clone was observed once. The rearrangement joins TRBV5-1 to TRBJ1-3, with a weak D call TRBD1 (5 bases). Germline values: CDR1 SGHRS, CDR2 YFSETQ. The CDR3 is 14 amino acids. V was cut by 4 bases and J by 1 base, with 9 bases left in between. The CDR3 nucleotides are TGCGCCAGCAGCAGCGGGGGATCTGGAAACACCATATATTTT. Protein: CASSSGGSGNTIYF.

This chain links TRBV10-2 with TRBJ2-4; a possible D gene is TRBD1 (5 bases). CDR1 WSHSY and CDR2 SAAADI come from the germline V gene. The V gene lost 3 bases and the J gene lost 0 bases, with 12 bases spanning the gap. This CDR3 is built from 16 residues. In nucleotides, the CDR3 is TGCGCCAGCAGTGAAGAAGGACAATTAGCCAAAAACATTCAGTACTTC. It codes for CASSEEGQLAKNIQYF.

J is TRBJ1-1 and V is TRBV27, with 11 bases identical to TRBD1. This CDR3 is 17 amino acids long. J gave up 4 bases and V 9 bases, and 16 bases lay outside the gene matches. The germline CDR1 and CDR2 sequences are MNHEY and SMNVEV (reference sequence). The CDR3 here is CASTGIEGQGARTEAFF. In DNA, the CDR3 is TGTGCCAGTACTGGAATTGAAGGACAGGGGGCCCGCACTGAAGCTTTCTTT.

This CDR3 reads CASNPQDTEAFF. CDR3 nucleotides: TGTGCCAGCAATCCACAGGACACTGAAGCTTTCTTT. The V call is TRBV6-6, the J call TRBJ1-1; weak D call: TRBD1 (5 bases). From germline, CDR1 is MNHNY and CDR2 SVGAGI (reference sequence). Trimming shortened V by 7 bases and J by 3 bases, and 9 bases separated the two germline ends. This CDR3 contains 12 residues.

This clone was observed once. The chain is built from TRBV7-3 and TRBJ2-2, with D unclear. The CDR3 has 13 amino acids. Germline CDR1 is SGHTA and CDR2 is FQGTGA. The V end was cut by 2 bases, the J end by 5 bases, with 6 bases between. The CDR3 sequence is CASSLDNTGELFF. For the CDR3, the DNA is TGTGCCAGCAGCTTAGACAATACCGGGGAGCTGTTTTTT.

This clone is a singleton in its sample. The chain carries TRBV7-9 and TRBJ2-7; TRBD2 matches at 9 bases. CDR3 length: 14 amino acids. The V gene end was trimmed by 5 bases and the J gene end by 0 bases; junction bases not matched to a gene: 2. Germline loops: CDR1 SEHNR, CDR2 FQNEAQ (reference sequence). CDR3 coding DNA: TGTGCCAGCAGCGCGACTAGCGGCTCCTACGAGCAGTACTTC. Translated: CASSATSGSYEQYF.

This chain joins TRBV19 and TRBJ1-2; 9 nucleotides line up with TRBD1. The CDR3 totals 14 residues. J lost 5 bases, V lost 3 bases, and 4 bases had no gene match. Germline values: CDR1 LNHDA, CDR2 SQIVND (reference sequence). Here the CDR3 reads CASSMGQGRYGYTF. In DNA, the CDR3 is TGTGCCAGTAGTATGGGACAGGGTCGTTATGGCTACACCTTC.

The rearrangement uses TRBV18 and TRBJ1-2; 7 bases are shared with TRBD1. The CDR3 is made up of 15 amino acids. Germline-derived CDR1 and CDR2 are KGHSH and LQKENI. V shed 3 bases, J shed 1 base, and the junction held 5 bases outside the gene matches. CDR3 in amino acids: CASSPDRKLNYGYTF. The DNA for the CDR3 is TGTGCCAGCTCACCGGACAGGAAACTTAACTATGGCTACACCTTC.

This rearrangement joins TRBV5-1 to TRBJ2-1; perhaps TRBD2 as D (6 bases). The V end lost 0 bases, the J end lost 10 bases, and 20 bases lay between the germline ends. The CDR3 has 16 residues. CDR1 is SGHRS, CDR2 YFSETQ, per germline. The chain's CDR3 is CASSLASGFGGREQFF. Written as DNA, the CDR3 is TGCGCCAGCAGCTTGGCCTCTGGTTTCGGGGGACGGGAGCAGTTCTTC. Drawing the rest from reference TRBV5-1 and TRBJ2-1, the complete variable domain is KAGVTQTPRYLIKTRGQQVTLSCSPISGHRSVSWYQQTPGQGLQFLFEYFSETQRNKGNFPGRFSGRQFSNSRSEMNVSTLELGDSALYLCASSLASGFGGREQFFGPGTRLTVL.

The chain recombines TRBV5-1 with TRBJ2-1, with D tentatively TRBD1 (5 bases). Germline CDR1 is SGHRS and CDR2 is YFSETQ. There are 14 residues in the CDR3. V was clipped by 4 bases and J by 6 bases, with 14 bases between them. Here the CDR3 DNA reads TGCGCCAGCAGCGTAGTCGCAGGGCGCAATGAGCAGTTCTTC. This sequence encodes CASSVVAGRNEQFF.

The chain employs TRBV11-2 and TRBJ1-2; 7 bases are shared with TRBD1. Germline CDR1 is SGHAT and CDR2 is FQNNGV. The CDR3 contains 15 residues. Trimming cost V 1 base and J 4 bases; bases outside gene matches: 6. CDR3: CASSLGPGTVYGYTF. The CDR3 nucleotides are TGTGCCAGCAGCTTAGGCCCCGGGACAGTCTATGGCTACACCTTC.

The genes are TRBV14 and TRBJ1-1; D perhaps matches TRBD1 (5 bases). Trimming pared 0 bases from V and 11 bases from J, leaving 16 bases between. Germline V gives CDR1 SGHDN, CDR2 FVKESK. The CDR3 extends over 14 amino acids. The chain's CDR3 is CASSQESAGGVAFF. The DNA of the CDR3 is TGTGCCAGCAGCCAAGAATCGGCTGGGGGGGTCGCTTTCTTT.

CDR3 protein: CASSLDQGGTGAHTQYF. The CDR3, as DNA: TGTGCCAGCAGCTTAGATCAGGGAGGGACAGGGGCACATACGCAGTATTTT. The chain has TRBV11-2 and TRBJ2-3; 10 nucleotides align to TRBD1. The CDR3 has 17 residues. V trimming: 0 bases; J trimming: 7 bases; junction bases outside the gene matches: 10. CDR1 SGHAT and CDR2 FQNNGV come from the germline V gene.

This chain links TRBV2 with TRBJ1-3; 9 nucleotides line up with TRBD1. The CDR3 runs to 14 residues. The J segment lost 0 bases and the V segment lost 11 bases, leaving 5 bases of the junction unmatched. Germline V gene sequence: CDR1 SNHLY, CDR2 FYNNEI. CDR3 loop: CAGTGLGSGNTIYF. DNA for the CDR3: TGTGCCGGGACAGGGTTAGGCTCTGGAAACACCATATATTTT. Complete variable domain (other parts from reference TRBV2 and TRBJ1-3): EPEVTQTPSHQVTQMGQEVILRCVPISNHLYFYWYRQILGQKVEFLVSFYNNEISEKSEIFDDQFSVERPDGSNFTLKIRSTKLEDSAMYFCAGTGLGSGNTIYFGEGSWLTVV.

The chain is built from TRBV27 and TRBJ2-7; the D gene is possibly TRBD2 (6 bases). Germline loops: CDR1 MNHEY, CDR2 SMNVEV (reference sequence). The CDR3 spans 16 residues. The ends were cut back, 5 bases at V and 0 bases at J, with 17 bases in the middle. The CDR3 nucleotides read TGTGCCAGCAGTCTACGGGGGACGCAGAGCTCCTACGAGCAGTACTTC. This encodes CASSLRGTQSSYEQYF.

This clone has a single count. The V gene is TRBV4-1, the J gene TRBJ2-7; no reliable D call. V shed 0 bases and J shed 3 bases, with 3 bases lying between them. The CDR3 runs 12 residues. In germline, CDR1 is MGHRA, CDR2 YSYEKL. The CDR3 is CASSQDGYEQYF. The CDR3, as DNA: TGCGCCAGCAGCCAAGACGGCTACGAGCAGTACTTC.

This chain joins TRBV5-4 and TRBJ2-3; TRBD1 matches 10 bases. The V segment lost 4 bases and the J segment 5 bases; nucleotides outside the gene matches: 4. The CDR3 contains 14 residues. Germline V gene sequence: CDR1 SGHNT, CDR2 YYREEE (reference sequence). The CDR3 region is CASSATGGLDTQYF. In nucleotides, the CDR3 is TGTGCCAGCAGCGCGACAGGGGGCCTAGATACGCAGTATTTT.